The sequence of this T cell receptor beta chain was determined in a study of blood T cell repertoires in COVID-19. Study-wide background: The United States, Italy and Spain were the sources of the acute and convalescent COVID-19 samples. The cDNA or gDNA used as material had been derived from T cells, B-cell-depleted T cells, or PBMCs.

In the original analysis: Reference gene primers were amplified, and this amplification served to estimate nucleated cell counts. Some clones are missing from TCRdb's copy, which holds only in-frame ones; the method was immunoSEQ multiplex PCR. D and trimming come from the DNA, and the V and J calls and clone size come from that table. The sample lists about 260,000 clones, approximately 83% seen once, with around a tenth in the top ten. The length of the CDR3 is 15 residues. Germline CDR1 reads SGHTA; CDR2 reads FQGNSA. J gave up 4 bases and V 5 bases, and 6 bases lay outside the gene matches. Input material: peripheral blood. This chain uses TRBV7-2 with TRBJ1-3; 9 positions agree with TRBD1. This TCR derives from a woman in her forties or fifties who had recovered from COVID-19. DNA of the CDR3: TGTGCCAGCAGCCGGGACAGGGTGGGAGGAAACACCATATATTTT. As protein: CASSRDRVGGNTIYF.